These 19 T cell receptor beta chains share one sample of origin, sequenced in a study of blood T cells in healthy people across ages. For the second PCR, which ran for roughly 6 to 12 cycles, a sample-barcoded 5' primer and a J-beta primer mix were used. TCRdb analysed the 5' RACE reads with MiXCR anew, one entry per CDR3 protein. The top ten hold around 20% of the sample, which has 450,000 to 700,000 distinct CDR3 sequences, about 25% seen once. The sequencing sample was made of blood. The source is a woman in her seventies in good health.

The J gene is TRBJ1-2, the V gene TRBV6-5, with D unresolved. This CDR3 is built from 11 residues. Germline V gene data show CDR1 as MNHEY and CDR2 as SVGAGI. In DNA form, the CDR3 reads TGTGCTCCGATACCGGTGGTAGGTTACACCTTC. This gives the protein CAPIPVVGYTF.

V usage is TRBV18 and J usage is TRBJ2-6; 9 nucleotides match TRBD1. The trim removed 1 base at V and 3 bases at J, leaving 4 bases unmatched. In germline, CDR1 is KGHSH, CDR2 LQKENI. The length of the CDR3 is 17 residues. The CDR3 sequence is CASSPLQGAGGANVLTF. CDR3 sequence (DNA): TGTGCCAGCTCACCACTACAGGGGGCTGGTGGGGCCAACGTCCTGACTTTC.

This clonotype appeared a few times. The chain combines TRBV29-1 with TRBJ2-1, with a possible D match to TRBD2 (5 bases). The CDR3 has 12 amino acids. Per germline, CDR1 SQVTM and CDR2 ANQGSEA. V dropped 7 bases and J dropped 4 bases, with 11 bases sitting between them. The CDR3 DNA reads TGCAGCGGGCGAGAGCGGTACAATGAGCAGTTCTTC. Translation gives CSGRERYNEQFF.

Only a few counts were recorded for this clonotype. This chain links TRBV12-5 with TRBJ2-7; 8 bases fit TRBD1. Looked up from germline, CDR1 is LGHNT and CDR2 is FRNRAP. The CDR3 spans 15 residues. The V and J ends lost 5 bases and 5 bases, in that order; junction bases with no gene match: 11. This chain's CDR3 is CASGHRGDPRNEQYF. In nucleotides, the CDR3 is TGTGCTAGTGGTCACAGGGGGGACCCACGGAACGAGCAGTACTTC.

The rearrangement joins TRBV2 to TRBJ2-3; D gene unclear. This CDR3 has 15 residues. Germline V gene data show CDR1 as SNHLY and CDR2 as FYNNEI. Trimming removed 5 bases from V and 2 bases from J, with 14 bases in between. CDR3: CASSPDISNTDTQYF. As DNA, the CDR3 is TGTGCCAGCAGTCCTGACATATCAAACACAGATACGCAGTATTTT.

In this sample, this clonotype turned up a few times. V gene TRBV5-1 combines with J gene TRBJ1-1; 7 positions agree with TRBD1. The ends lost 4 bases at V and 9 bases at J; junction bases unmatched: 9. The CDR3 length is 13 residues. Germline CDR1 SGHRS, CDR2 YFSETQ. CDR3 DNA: TGCGCCAGCAGCCAACGACAGGGCACCCAAGCTTTCTTT. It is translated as CASSQRQGTQAFF.

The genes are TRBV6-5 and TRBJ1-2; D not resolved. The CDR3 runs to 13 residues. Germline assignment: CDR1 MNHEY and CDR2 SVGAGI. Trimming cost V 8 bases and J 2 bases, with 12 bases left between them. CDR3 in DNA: TGTGCCAGCTTCGAACAGACCAACTATGGCTACACCTTC. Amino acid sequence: CASFEQTNYGYTF.

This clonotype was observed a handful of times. CDR3 in DNA: TGTGCCAGCTCACCTAGCGGGTCGAACACCGGGGAGCTGTTTTTT. This encodes CASSPSGSNTGELFF. This chain connects TRBV18 to TRBJ2-2; 7 positions match TRBD2. The CDR3 sequence is 15 residues long. V lost 3 bases and J lost 0; bases outside the gene matches: 1. Germline CDR1 reads KGHSH; CDR2 reads LQKENI.

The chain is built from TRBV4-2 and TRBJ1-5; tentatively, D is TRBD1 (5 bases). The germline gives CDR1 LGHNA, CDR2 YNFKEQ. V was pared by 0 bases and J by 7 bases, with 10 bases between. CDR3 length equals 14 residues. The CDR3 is CASSQEGVGQPQHF. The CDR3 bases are TGTGCCAGCAGCCAAGAAGGGGTAGGGCAGCCCCAGCATTTT.

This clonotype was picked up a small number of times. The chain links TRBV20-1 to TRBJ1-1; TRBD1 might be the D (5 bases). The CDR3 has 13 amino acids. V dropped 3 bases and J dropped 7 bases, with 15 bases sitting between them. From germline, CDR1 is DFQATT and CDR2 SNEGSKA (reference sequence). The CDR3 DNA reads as TGCAGTGCTAGTAGGCAGTGGGGCAGTGAAGCTTTCTTT. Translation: CSASRQWGSEAFF.

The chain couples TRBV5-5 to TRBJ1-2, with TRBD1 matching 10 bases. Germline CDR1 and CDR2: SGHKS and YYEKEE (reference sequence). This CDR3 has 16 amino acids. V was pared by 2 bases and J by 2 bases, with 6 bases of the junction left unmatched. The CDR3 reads CASSLTGTGANYGYTF. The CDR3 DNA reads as TGTGCCAGCAGCTTAACCGGGACAGGGGCCAACTATGGCTACACCTTC.

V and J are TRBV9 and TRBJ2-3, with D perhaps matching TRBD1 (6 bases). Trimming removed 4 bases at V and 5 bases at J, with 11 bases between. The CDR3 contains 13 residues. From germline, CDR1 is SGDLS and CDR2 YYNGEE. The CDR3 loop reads CASSTGTRDTQYF. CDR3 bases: TGTGCCAGCAGCACTGGGACAAGAGATACGCAGTATTTT.

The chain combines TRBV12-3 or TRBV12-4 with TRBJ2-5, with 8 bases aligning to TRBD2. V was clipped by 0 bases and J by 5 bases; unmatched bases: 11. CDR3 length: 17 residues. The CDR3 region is CASSLASGTRSRETQYF. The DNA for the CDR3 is TGTGCCAGCAGTTTAGCGAGTGGGACTAGGTCCCGTGAGACCCAGTACTTC.

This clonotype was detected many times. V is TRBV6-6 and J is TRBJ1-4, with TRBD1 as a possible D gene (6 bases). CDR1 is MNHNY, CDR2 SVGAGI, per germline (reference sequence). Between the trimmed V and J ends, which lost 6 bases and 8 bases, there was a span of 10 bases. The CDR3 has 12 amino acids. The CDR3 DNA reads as TGTGCCAGCAGAGGGGGAGACGAAAAACTGTTTTTT. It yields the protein CASRGGDEKLFF.

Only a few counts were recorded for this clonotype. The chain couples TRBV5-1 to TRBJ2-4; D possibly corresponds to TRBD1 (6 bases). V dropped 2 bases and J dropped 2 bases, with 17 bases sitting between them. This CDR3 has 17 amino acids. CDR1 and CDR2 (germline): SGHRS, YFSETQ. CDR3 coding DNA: TGCGCCAGCAGCTTACAACAGGGATCCTTTACCAAAAACATTCAGTACTTC. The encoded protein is CASSLQQGSFTKNIQYF.

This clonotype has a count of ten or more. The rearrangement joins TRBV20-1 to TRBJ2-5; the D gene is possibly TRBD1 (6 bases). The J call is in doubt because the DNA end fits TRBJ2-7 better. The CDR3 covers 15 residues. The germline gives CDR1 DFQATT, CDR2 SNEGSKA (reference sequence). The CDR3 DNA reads TGCAGTGCTAACCCTGGACAGAAACTGTCCTACGAGCAGTACTTC. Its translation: CSANPGQKLSYEQYF.

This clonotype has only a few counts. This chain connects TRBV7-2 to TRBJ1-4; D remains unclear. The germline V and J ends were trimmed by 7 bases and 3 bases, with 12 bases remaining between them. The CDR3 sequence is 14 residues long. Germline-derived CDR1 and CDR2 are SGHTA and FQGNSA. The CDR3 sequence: CASMLGSSNEKLFF. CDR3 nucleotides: TGTGCCAGCATGTTGGGTAGCTCTAATGAAAAACTGTTTTTT.

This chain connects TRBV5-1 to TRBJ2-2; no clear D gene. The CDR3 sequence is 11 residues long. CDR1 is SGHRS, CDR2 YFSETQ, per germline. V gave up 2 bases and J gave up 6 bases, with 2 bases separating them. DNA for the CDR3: TGCGCCAGCAGCTTTCCCGGGGAGCTGTTTTTT. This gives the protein CASSFPGELFF.

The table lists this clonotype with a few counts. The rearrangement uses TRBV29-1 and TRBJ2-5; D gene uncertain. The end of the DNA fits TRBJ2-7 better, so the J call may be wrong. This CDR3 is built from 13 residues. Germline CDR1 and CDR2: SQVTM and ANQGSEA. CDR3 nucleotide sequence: TGCAGCGTACCGATACTGGAGCCCTACGAGCAGTACTTC. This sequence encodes CSVPILEPYEQYF.